This TCR beta chain is drawn from a study of identical twins. Study observations and caveats: Findings came from cross-sectional statistics, without long-term follow-up of donors.

Trimming removed 2 bases at V and 9 bases at J, with 8 bases between. Germline CDR1 and CDR2: SGHTA and FQGNSA. The CDR3 has 12 residues. TCRdb ran MiXCR on the 5' RACE reads and lists one entry per CDR3 protein. The sample holds roughly 720,000 distinct CDR3 sequences; about 20% are singletons and the top ten take 13%. This clonotype was picked up many times. Its antigen is unidentified. This sample was also put to use in a study of T cells expressing NK-cell markers. That source reports: Each TCR beta repertoire originated in sorted T cells that were CD3+CD56+NKG2C+, CD3+CD56+NKG2C- or CD3+CD56-NKG2C+. In about 6 donors, dominant CD3+CD56+NKG2C+ clonotypes ranked among the top 10 CD8+ clonotypes. Nothing established the HCMV specificity of expanded NKG2C+ T cell clones.

The chain is built from TRBV7-2 and TRBJ2-1; D is unclear. Material for sequencing was PBMCs. The sequence was obtained from a woman aged 18-30 years in good health. CDR3 amino acids: CASSLSPVEQFF. The CDR3 DNA reads as TGTGCCAGCAGCTTAAGTCCGGTTGAGCAGTTCTTC.